A single sample is the source of the 10 T cell receptor beta chains below, sequenced in a study of CD4 T cells in relation to SARS-CoV-2 and coronaviruses. The assay was immunoSEQ multiplex PCR, and TCRdb's table has in-frame clones only and misses some. In the table there are about 38,000 clones, roughly 90% of which are singletons. Specimen: memory CD4+ T cells from PBMCs. The receptor set was obtained from an adult with COVID-19.

J is TRBJ1-2 and V is TRBV5-4; 7 bases align to TRBD1. The CDR3 covers 14 residues. The junction had 7 bases not matched to a gene; V was cut back by 6 bases and J by 2 bases. In germline, CDR1 is SGHNT, CDR2 YYREEE (reference sequence). The CDR3 nucleotides read TGTGCCAGCAAGGACGGGACAGTAAACTATGGCTACACCTTC. Its protein product is CASKDGTVNYGYTF.

This clone occurred once. The chain combines TRBV6-8 with TRBJ1-6, with D tentatively TRBD1 (5 bases). Germline CDR1 MNHGY, CDR2 SAAAGT. Trimming removed 7 bases at V and 13 bases at J, with 14 bases between. The CDR3 has 12 residues. The CDR3: CASNGVRDPLHF. The CDR3 bases are TGTGCCAGCAACGGGGTCCGGGACCCCCTCCACTTT.

This chain connects TRBV10-3 to TRBJ1-1, with 12 bases that match TRBD1. Losses at the gene ends were 3 bases for V and 1 base for J; bases not matched to a gene: 6. The V gene's germline CDR1 is ENHRY and CDR2 SYGVKD. CDR3 length: 17 amino acids. CDR3 amino acids: CAISDWDRGHANTEAFF. The CDR3 nucleotides are TGTGCCATCAGTGATTGGGACAGGGGGCATGCGAACACTGAAGCTTTCTTT.

The chain links TRBV7-9 to TRBJ2-7; a weak D match, TRBD1 (5 bases). The CDR3 totals 15 residues. The V and J ends lost 5 bases and 0 bases respectively, with 14 bases between them. Germline CDR1 and CDR2: SEHNR and FQNEAQ (reference sequence). The DNA of the CDR3 is TGTGCCAGCAGCCCGAAAGTCAGGGTCTCCTACGAGCAGTACTTC. Its protein product is CASSPKVRVSYEQYF.

This chain connects TRBV7-2 to TRBJ2-5; D is uncertain. Per the germline V gene, CDR1 is SGHTA and CDR2 is FQGNSA. The V end lost 1 base, the J end lost 5 bases, and 14 bases lay between the germline ends. The CDR3 length is 15 residues. CDR3 residues: CASSLEATLAETQYF. As DNA, the CDR3 is TGTGCCAGCAGCTTAGAGGCGACCTTGGCGGAGACCCAGTACTTC.

This sequence joins TRBV6-5 and TRBJ1-5; possibly TRBD1 for D (5 bases). This CDR3 has 14 amino acids. V dropped 7 bases and J dropped 6 bases, with 16 bases sitting between them. Per germline, CDR1 MNHEY and CDR2 SVGAGI. CDR3: CASTGGGVGQPQHF. The CDR3 bases are TGTGCCAGCACCGGGGGGGGTGTTGGTCAGCCCCAGCATTTT.

This clone was seen just once. The V and J genes are TRBV2 and TRBJ1-5; 9 bases match TRBD1. The CDR3 is made up of 15 amino acids. Looked up from germline, CDR1 is SNHLY and CDR2 is FYNNEI. V was pared by 2 bases and J by 6 bases, with 5 bases of the junction left unmatched. The CDR3 region is CASSESDRGRQPQHF. In nucleotides, the CDR3 is TGTGCCAGCAGTGAATCGGACAGGGGTCGTCAGCCCCAGCATTTT.

This rearrangement joins TRBV15 to TRBJ2-4; TRBD2 might be the D (6 bases). Looked up from germline, CDR1 is LNHNV and CDR2 is YYDKDF (reference sequence). The CDR3 sequence is 16 residues long. Trimming took 3 bases from V and 0 from J, leaving 12 bases between them. CDR3 bases: TGTGCCACCAGCAGGGGGGAGGCCTCAGCCAAAAACATTCAGTACTTC. Amino acid sequence: CATSRGEASAKNIQYF.

The chain recombines TRBV23-1 with TRBJ2-3, with 8 bases identical to TRBD1. TRBV23-1 is classed as an ORF, of uncertain function. The CDR3 length is 15 residues. The V segment lost 2 bases and the J segment 1 base; nucleotides outside the gene matches: 2. CDR3 loop: CASSQDRGGTDTQYF. The CDR3 nucleotides are TGCGCCAGCAGTCAAGACAGGGGTGGCACAGATACGCAGTATTTT.

The chain has TRBV7-9 and TRBJ1-3; the D gene is possibly TRBD1 (5 bases). The CDR3 spans 14 residues. Germline loops: CDR1 SEHNR, CDR2 FQNEAQ (reference sequence). V dropped 2 bases and J dropped 0 bases, with 5 bases sitting between them. The CDR3 coding sequence is TGTGCCAGCAGCTTAAGGGGCTCTGGAAACACCATATATTTT. This sequence encodes CASSLRGSGNTIYF.